The 25 T cell receptor beta chains below all came from one sample that was sequenced in a study of blood T cell repertoires in COVID-19. This table comes from immunoSEQ multiplex PCR, and its TCRdb copy is limited to in-frame clones, with some not included. Here the sample spans about 240,000 clones, about 90% being singletons. Sequencing was carried out using peripheral blood. All receptors come from a man between 60 and 75 years old who had recovered from COVID-19.

The CDR3 DNA reads TGTGCCAGCAGCCTTAGTGACAGGGCTTATCAGCCCCAGCATTTT. This translates into CASSLSDRAYQPQHF. The genes are TRBV5-5 and TRBJ1-5; 7 positions match TRBD1. The V gene's germline CDR1 is SGHKS and CDR2 YYEKEE (reference sequence). With V trimmed by 4 bases and J by 5 bases, 9 bases remained unmatched. The CDR3 loop spans 15 amino acids.

The V and J genes are TRBV13 and TRBJ2-7; D is unresolved. This CDR3 contains 13 residues. The germline gives CDR1 PRHDT, CDR2 FYEKMQ (reference sequence). Deletions cut 3 bases from V and 0 bases from J, with 6 bases between. CDR3 region: CASSFMSSYEQYV. DNA of the CDR3: TGTGCCAGCAGCTTTATGTCCTCCTACGAGCAGTACGTC.

This chain connects TRBV5-1 to TRBJ2-5, with 7 bases fitting TRBD2. Germline CDR1 and CDR2: SGHRS and YFSETQ. The CDR3 runs to 15 residues. V shed 1 base, J shed 2 bases, and the junction held 5 bases outside the gene matches. CDR3 DNA: TGCGCCAGCAGCTTGTTTGCGGGGGTTCAAGAGACCCAGTACTTC. Protein sequence: CASSLFAGVQETQYF.

The DNA for the CDR3 is TGTGCCAGCAGCCTGGGACAGGGGGACGAGACCCAGTACTTC. It translates to CASSLGQGDETQYF. This chain uses TRBV7-9 with TRBJ2-5, with TRBD1 matching 11 bases. This CDR3 is 14 amino acids long. After removal of 5 bases from V and 5 bases from J, the junction contained 4 bases not matched to a gene. Germline CDR1 SEHNR, CDR2 FQNEAQ (reference sequence).

On this clone: At one end the junction does not follow the germline gene, possibly because of a read error. The rearrangement uses TRBV7-9 and TRBJ1-1; D is uncertain. The CDR3 extends over 12 amino acids. Germline assignment: CDR1 SEHNR and CDR2 FQNEAQ (reference sequence). The CDR3 nucleotides read TGTGCCAGCAGTTACCCTCGCGGTCCCCTTTCTTTT. Translating gives CASSYPRGPLSF.

The rearrangement joins TRBV2 to TRBJ1-5, with D uncertain. Germline loops: CDR1 SNHLY, CDR2 FYNNEI. The ends were cut back, 3 bases at V and 5 bases at J, with 8 bases in the middle. This CDR3 is built from 13 residues. The CDR3 spells CASSEGSYQPQHF. The CDR3 DNA follows: TGTGCCAGCAGTGAGGGCAGTTATCAGCCCCAGCATTTT.

The rearrangement links TRBV7-9 to TRBJ1-1; D perhaps matches TRBD1 (6 bases). The germline V gene encodes CDR1 SEHNR and CDR2 FQNEAQ (reference sequence). V shed 7 bases and J shed 11 bases, with 20 bases lying between them. CDR3 size: 13 residues. The CDR3 nucleotides read TGTGCCAGCACCCACCGGACAGACCGAGGGGCTTTCTTT. This encodes CASTHRTDRGAFF.

In this sample, this clone turned up once. This chain connects TRBV2 to TRBJ1-2; TRBD1 is a possible D gene (6 bases). Trimming took off 3 bases at V and 4 bases at J, with 15 bases between the two ends. Germline V gene lookup returns CDR1 SNHLY and CDR2 FYNNEI. This CDR3 contains 15 residues. The CDR3 here is CASSEGRGLIYGYTF. The CDR3 DNA sequence: TGTGCCAGCAGTGAGGGCAGGGGATTGATCTATGGCTACACCTTC.

The chain combines TRBV2 with TRBJ2-3; perhaps TRBD2 as D (6 bases). Germline V gene data show CDR1 as SNHLY and CDR2 as FYNNEI. The CDR3 is made up of 16 amino acids. V was trimmed by 7 bases and J by 4 bases, leaving 21 bases between them. The CDR3 here is CASTILNPGGSDTQYF. CDR3 nucleotides: TGTGCCAGCACCATCCTCAACCCCGGGGGTTCAGATACGCAGTATTTT.

The chain combines TRBV10-2 with TRBJ1-5, with 9 bases aligning to TRBD1. The CDR3 sequence is 16 residues long. The V gene's germline CDR1 is WSHSY and CDR2 SAAADI. Unmatched junction bases numbered 10, after V lost 5 bases and J lost 5 bases. The CDR3 region is CASSPLGTGNYQPQHF. Here the CDR3 DNA reads TGCGCCAGCAGTCCTCTGGGGACAGGGAATTATCAGCCCCAGCATTTT.

In DNA form, the CDR3 reads TGTGCCAGTAGTACACACAGGGGGTTTGCAGATACGCAGTATTTT. Protein: CASSTHRGFADTQYF. The gene calls are TRBV19 and TRBJ2-3; 8 bases are shared with TRBD1. The germline V gene encodes CDR1 LNHDA and CDR2 SQIVND (reference sequence). J lost 4 bases, V lost 4 bases, and 7 bases had no gene match. The CDR3 length is 15 residues.

The V call is TRBV15, the J call TRBJ2-1; 13 bases fit TRBD2. V was pared by 7 bases and J by 9 bases, with 9 bases of the junction left unmatched. The CDR3 runs to 15 residues. Looked up from germline, CDR1 is LNHNV and CDR2 is YYDKDF (reference sequence). Here the CDR3 reads CATTRVGLAGSEQFF. DNA for the CDR3: TGTGCCACCACCAGGGTGGGACTAGCGGGGTCTGAGCAGTTCTTC.

The V call is TRBV21-1, the J call TRBJ1-5. TRBV21-1 is reported as a pseudogene. CDR3 length: 20 residues. CDR3 nucleotides: TGTGCCAGCAGCAAAGATCCGAGGGATCCCACCTTCTTGAACTTTGAGCCCCAGCATTTT. Translating gives CASSKDPRDPTFLNFEPQHF.

The CDR3 region has the DNA TGTGCCAGCAGCGTTAGCGGGGGGATCCAAGAGACCCAGTACTTC. Its translation is CASSVSGGIQETQYF. The J gene is TRBJ2-5, the V gene TRBV11-3; 10 bases agree with TRBD2. The CDR3 length is 15 residues. With V trimmed by 5 bases and J by 1 base, 4 bases remained unmatched. Per germline, CDR1 SGHNT and CDR2 YENEEA.

The rearrangement joins TRBV7-9 to TRBJ1-1, with TRBD1 as a possible D gene (5 bases). V was pared by 1 base and J by 0 bases, with 15 bases between. Germline V lookup: CDR1 SEHNR, CDR2 FQNEAQ (reference sequence). The CDR3 runs to 17 residues. CDR3 nucleotide sequence: TGTGCCAGCAGCTTAGGAAAGGGGAGGTCGATGAACACTGAAGCTTTCTTT. Translating it yields CASSLGKGRSMNTEAFF.

This clone was counted a single time. The rearrangement joins TRBV27 to TRBJ1-5, with 7 bases identical to TRBD1. CDR1 and CDR2 (germline): MNHEY, SMNVEV (reference sequence). J lost 0 bases, V lost 8 bases, and 16 bases had no gene match. This CDR3 is 18 amino acids long. CDR3 nucleotides: TGTGCCAGCCCTATTCGACTGAAGACAGGGCCTAGCAATCAGCCCCAGCATTTT. It encodes CASPIRLKTGPSNQPQHF.

This sequence joins TRBV28 and TRBJ2-4; TRBD2 matches at 8 bases. This CDR3 contains 15 residues. V lost 2 bases, J lost 8 bases, and 8 bases stayed unmatched. Germline V gene data show CDR1 as MDHEN and CDR2 as SYDVKM. Written as DNA, the CDR3 is TGTGCCAGCAGTTTAAACCCGGGGGGGTGGGACATTCAGTACTTC. Protein sequence: CASSLNPGGWDIQYF.

The chain carries TRBV27 and TRBJ2-3, with 9 bases matching TRBD2. Trimming cost V 1 base and J 0 bases; bases outside gene matches: 14. The CDR3 consists of 20 residues. Germline values: CDR1 MNHEY, CDR2 SMNVEV (reference sequence). The CDR3 region is CASSLFPGLATSSSTDTQYF. CDR3 in DNA: TGTGCCAGCAGTTTATTCCCGGGACTAGCAACAAGTTCTAGCACAGATACGCAGTATTTT.

As regards this clone: A junction end diverges from the germline sequence, so it may reflect a read error. The J gene is TRBJ1-3, the V gene TRBV12-3 or TRBV12-4, with a possible D match to TRBD1 (6 bases). CDR3 length: 10 residues. CDR3 nucleotides: TGTGCCAGCAGGGGGTCCCGGGACATGTTC. This encodes CASRGSRDMF.

The chain carries TRBV18 and TRBJ1-1; D unresolved. This CDR3 comprises 15 residues. Germline CDR1 reads KGHSH; CDR2 reads LQKENI. Deletions cut 1 base from V and 1 base from J, with 10 bases between. Here the CDR3 reads CASSPRAEQNTEAFF. The CDR3 DNA is TGTGCCAGCTCACCACGGGCAGAGCAGAACACTGAAGCTTTCTTT.

The chain couples TRBV5-1 to TRBJ1-2, with TRBD1 matching 8 bases. This CDR3 is 15 amino acids long. V shed 4 bases and J 0 bases; nucleotides not matched to a gene: 5. In germline, CDR1 is SGHRS, CDR2 YFSETQ. In nucleotides, the CDR3 is TGCGCCAGCAGCATGGGACAGGTGGCTAACTATGGCTACACCTTC. Translation gives CASSMGQVANYGYTF. Full variable domain (outside the CDR3, taken from reference TRBV5-1 and TRBJ1-2): KAGVTQTPRYLIKTRGQQVTLSCSPISGHRSVSWYQQTPGQGLQFLFEYFSETQRNKGNFPGRFSGRQFSNSRSEMNVSTLELGDSALYLCASSMGQVANYGYTFGSGTRLTVV.

The rearrangement joins TRBV9 to TRBJ1-3; D perhaps matches TRBD1 (6 bases). Germline V CDR1 and CDR2: SGDLS, YYNGEE. V was trimmed by 1 base and J by 1 base, leaving 9 bases between them. This CDR3 has 15 residues. CDR3 bases: TGTGCCAGCAGCGTATCACAGGGTTCTGGAAACACCATATATTTT. Translation gives CASSVSQGSGNTIYF.

J is TRBJ1-2 and V is TRBV28; the D gene is possibly TRBD1 (6 bases). Germline V lookup: CDR1 MDHEN, CDR2 SYDVKM. Trimming took 3 bases from V and 2 from J, leaving 13 bases between them. This CDR3 region has 15 residues. CDR3 sequence: CASSFYGQRNYGYTF. CDR3 in DNA: TGTGCCAGCAGTTTTTACGGACAGCGAAACTATGGCTACACCTTC.

CDR3 in amino acids: CASSLFDEQFF. The DNA of the CDR3 is TGTGCCAGCAGCTTGTTCGATGAGCAGTTCTTC. The V call is TRBV7-9, the J call TRBJ2-1; D gene uncertain. This CDR3 comprises 11 residues. Trimming removed 3 bases at V and 8 bases at J, with 5 bases between. The germline V gene has CDR1 SEHNR and CDR2 FQNEAQ (reference sequence). Using reference TRBV7-9 and TRBJ2-1 for the parts outside the CDR3, the full variable domain is DTGVSQNPRHKITKRGQNVTFRCDPISEHNRLYWYRQTLGQGPEFLTYFQNEAQLEKSRLLSDRFSAERPKGSFSTLEIQRTEQGDSAMYLCASSLFDEQFFGPGTRLTVL.

The J gene is TRBJ1-2, the V gene TRBV28, with 9 bases lining up with TRBD1. V dropped 8 bases and J dropped 2; count of bases not matched to a gene: 9. CDR1 MDHEN and CDR2 SYDVKM come from the germline V gene. This CDR3 has 15 amino acids. The CDR3 bases are TGTGCCAGCCTTTTCCTCGGACAGGGGAACTATGGCTACACCTTC. Its translation: CASLFLGQGNYGYTF.